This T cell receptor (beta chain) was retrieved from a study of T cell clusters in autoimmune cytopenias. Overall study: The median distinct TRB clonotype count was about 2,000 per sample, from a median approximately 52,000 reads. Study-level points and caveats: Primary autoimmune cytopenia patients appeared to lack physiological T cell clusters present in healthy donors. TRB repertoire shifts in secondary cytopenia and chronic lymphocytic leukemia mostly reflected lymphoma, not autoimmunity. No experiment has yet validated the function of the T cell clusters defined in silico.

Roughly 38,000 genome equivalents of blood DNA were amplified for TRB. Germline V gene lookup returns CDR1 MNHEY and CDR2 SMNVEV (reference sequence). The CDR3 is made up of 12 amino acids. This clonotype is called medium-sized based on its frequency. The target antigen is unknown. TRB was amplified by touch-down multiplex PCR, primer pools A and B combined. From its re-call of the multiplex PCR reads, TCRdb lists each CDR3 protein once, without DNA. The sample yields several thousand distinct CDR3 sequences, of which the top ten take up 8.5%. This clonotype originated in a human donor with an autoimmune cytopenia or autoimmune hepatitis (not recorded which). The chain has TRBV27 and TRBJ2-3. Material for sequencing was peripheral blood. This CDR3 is CASSFTEDTQYF.